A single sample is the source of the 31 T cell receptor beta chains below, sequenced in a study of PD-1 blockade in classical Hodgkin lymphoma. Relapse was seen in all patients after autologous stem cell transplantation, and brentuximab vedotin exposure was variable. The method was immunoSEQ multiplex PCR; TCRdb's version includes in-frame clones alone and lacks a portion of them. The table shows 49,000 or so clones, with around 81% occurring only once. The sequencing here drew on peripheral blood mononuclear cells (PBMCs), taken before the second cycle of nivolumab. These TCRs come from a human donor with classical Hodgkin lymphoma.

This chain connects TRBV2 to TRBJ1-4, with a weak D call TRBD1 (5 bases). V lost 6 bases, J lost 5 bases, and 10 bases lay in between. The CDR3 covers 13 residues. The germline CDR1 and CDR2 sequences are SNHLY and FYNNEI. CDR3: CASSLGRNEKLFF. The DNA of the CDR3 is TGTGCCAGCAGCCTGGGACGGAATGAAAAACTGTTTTTT.

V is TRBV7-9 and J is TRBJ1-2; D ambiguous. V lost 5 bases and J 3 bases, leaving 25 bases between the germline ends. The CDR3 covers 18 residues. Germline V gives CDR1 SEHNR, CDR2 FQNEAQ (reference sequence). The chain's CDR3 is CASSTGGRVAFVDYGYTF. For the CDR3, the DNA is TGTGCCAGCAGCACCGGTGGGAGGGTGGCATTTGTCGACTATGGCTACACCTTC.

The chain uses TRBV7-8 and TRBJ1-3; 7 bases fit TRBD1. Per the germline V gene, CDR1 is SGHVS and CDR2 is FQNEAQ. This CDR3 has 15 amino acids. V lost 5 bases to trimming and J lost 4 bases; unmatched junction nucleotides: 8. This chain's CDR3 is CASSPDRVAGNTIYF. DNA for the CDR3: TGTGCCAGCAGCCCCGACAGGGTAGCAGGAAACACCATATATTTT.

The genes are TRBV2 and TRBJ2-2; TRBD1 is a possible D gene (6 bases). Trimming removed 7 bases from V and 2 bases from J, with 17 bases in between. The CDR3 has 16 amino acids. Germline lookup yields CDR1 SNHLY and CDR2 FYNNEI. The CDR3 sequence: CASTLIRDTNTGELFF. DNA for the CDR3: TGTGCCAGCACTTTAATCCGGGACACTAACACCGGGGAGCTGTTTTTT.

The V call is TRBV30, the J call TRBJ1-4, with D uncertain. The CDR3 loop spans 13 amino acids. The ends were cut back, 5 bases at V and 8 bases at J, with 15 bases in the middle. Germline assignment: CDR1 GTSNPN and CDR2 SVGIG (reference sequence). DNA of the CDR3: TGTGCCTGGGGGGTGAAGGTGGAGGAAAAACTGTTTTTT. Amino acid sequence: CAWGVKVEEKLFF. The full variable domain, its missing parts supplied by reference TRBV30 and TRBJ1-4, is SQTIHQWPATLVQPVGSPLSLECTVEGTSNPNLYWYRQAAGRGLQLLFYSVGIGQISSEVPQNLSASRPQDRQFILSSKKLLLSDSGFYLCAWGVKVEEKLFFGSGTQLSVL.

Here the CDR3 reads CASSRDQAGNTIYF. The CDR3 nucleotides read TGTGCCAGCAGCCGGGACCAGGCAGGAAACACCATATATTTT. The chain recombines TRBV5-4 with TRBJ1-3, with a tentative D call TRBD1 (5 bases). The ends were cut back, 4 bases at V and 4 bases at J, with 12 bases in the middle. The CDR3 extends over 14 amino acids. CDR1 and CDR2 (germline): SGHNT, YYREEE (reference sequence).

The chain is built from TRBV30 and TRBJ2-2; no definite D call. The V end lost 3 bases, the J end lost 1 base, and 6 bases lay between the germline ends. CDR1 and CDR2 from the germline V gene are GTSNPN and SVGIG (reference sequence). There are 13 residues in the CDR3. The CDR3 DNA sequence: TGTGCCTGGAGGTACGGGAACACCGGGGAGCTGTTTTTT. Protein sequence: CAWRYGNTGELFF.

CDR3 residues: CASSGLEGWQPQHF. The CDR3 nucleotides read TGTGCCAGCAGTGGGTTGGAGGGTTGGCAGCCCCAGCATTTT. This chain joins TRBV6-1 and TRBJ1-5; unclear D gene. The CDR3 loop spans 14 amino acids. The germline V and J ends were trimmed by 4 bases and 7 bases, with 14 bases remaining between them. CDR1 MNHNS and CDR2 SASEGT come from the germline V gene.

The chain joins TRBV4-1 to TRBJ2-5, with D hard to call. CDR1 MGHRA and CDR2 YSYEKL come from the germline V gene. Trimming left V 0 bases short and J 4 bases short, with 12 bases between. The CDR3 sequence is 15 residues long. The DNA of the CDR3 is TGCGCCAGCAGCCAAGATCGCGGTCAGGCAGAGACCCAGTACTTC. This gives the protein CASSQDRGQAETQYF.

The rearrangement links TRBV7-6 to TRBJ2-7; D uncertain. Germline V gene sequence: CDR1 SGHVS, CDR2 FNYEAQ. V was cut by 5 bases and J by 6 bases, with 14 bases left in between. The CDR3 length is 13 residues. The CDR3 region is CASSLQNQAEQYF. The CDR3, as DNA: TGTGCCAGCAGCCTACAAAACCAAGCCGAGCAGTACTTC.

CDR3: CASSRKGAETQYF. In DNA, the CDR3 is TGTGCCAGCTCTCGGAAGGGGGCAGAGACCCAGTACTTC. The rearrangement uses TRBV18 and TRBJ2-5, with 7 bases that match TRBD1. After removal of 6 bases from V and 4 bases from J, the junction contained 5 bases not matched to a gene. This CDR3 has 13 residues. Per germline, CDR1 KGHSH and CDR2 LQKENI.

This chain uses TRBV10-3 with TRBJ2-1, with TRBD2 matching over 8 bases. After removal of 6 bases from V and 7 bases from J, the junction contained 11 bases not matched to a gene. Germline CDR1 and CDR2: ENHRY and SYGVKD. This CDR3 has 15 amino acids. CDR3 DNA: TGTGCCATCAGGGCTATAGCGGGACAAGGGAATGAGCAGTTCTTC. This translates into CAIRAIAGQGNEQFF.

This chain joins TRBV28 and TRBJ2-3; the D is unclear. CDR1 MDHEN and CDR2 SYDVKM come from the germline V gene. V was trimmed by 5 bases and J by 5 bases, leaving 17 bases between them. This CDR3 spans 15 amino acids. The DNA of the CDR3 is TGTGCCAGCAGTGTCGTAGAAGGGTCGGGAGATACGCAGTATTTT. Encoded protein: CASSVVEGSGDTQYF.

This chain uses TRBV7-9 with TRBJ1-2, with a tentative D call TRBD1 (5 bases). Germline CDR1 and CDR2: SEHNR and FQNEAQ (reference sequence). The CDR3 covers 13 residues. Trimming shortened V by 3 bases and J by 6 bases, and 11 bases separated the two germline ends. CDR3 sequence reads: CASSLTGTDGYTF. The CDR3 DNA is TGTGCCAGCAGCTTGACCGGGACGGATGGCTACACCTTC.

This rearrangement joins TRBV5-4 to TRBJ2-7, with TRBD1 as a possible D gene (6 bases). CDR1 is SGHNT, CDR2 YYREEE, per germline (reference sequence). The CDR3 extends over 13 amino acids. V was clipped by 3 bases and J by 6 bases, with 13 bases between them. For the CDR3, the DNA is TGTGCCAGCAGCTCAGGGGTTGAGGGCGAGCAGTACTTC. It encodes CASSSGVEGEQYF.

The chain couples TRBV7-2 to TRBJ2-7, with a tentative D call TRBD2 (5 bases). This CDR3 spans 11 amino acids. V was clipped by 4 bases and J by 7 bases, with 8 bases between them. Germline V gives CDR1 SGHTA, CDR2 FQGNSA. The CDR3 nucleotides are TGTGCCAGCAGCTCGGAGGTTGAGCAGTACTTC. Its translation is CASSSEVEQYF.

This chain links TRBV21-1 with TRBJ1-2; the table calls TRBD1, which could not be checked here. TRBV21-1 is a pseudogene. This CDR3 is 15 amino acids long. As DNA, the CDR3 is TGTGCCAGCAGCAAAGCGGGCACAGATCAATATGGCTACACCTTC. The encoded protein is CASSKAGTDQYGYTF.

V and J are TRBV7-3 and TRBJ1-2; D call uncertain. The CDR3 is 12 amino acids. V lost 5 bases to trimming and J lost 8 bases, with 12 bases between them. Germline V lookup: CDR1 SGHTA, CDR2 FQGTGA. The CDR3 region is CASSRSSKGYTF. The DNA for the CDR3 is TGTGCCAGCAGCCGGAGTTCGAAAGGCTACACCTTC.

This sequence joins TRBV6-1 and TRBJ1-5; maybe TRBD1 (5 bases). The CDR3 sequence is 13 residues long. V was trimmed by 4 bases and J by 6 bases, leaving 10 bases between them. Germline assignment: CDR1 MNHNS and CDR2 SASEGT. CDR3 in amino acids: CASSVGQPQPQHF. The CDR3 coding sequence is TGTGCCAGCAGTGTAGGACAACCTCAGCCCCAGCATTTT.

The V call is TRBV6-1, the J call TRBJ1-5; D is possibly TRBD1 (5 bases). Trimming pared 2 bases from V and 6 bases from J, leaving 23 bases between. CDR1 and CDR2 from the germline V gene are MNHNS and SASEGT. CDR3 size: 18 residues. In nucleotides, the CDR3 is TGTGCCAGCAGTGAAAGGTGGGCCGGGACGGGTCTGAGTCAGCCCCAGCATTTT. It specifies CASSERWAGTGLSQPQHF.

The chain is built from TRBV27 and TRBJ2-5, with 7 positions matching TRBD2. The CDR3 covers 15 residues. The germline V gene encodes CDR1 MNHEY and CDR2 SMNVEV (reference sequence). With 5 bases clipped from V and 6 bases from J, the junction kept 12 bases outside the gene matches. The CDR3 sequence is CASSPSGGGGKTQYF. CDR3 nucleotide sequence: TGTGCCAGCAGTCCATCTGGGGGGGGTGGTAAGACCCAGTACTTC.

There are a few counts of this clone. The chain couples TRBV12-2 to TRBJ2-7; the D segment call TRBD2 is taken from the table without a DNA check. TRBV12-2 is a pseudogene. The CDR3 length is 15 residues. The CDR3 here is CATLLRRGGRYEQYF. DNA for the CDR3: TGTGCAACCCTGCTTAGGAGGGGGGGCCGCTACGAGCAGTACTTC.

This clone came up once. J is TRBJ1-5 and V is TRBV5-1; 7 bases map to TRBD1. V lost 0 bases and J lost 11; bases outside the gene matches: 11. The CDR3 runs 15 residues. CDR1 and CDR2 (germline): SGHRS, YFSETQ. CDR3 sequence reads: CASSLEGAPGDAQHF. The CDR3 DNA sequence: TGCGCCAGCAGCTTGGAGGGGGCGCCGGGGGATGCCCAGCATTTT.

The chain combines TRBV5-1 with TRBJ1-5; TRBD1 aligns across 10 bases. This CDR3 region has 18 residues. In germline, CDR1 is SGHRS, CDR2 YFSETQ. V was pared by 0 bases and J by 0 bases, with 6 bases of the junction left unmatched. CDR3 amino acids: CASSLGTGGPYSNQPQHF. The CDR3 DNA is TGCGCCAGCAGCTTGGGGACAGGGGGACCTTATAGCAATCAGCCCCAGCATTTT. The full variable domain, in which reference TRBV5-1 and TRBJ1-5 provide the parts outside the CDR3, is KAGVTQTPRYLIKTRGQQVTLSCSPISGHRSVSWYQQTPGQGLQFLFEYFSETQRNKGNFPGRFSGRQFSNSRSEMNVSTLELGDSALYLCASSLGTGGPYSNQPQHFGDGTRLSIL.

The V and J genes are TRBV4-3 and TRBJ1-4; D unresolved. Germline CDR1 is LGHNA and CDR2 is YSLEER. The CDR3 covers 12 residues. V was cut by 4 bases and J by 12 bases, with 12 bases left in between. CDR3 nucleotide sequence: TGCGCCAGCAGCCTAGAAGTCGGGGAACTGTTTTTT. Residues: CASSLEVGELFF.

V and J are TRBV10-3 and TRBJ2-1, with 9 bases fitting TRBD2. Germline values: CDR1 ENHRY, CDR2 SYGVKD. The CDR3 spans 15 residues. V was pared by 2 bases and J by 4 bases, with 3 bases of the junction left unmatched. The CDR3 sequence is CAISELTSGYNEQFF. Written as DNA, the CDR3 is TGTGCCATCAGTGAGCTGACTAGCGGTTACAATGAGCAGTTCTTC.

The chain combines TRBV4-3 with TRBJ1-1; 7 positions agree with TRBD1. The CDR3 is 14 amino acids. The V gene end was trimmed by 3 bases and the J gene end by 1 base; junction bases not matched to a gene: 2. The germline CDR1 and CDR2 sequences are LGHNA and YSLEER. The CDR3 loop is CASSHDRANTEAFF. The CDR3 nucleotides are TGCGCCAGCAGCCACGACAGGGCGAACACTGAAGCTTTCTTT.

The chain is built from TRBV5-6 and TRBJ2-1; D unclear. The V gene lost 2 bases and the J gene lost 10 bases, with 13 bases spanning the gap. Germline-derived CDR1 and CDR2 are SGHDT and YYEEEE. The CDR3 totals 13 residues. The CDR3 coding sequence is TGTGCCAGCAGCTTCGACGGTCCTTCGGAGCAGTTCTTC. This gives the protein CASSFDGPSEQFF.

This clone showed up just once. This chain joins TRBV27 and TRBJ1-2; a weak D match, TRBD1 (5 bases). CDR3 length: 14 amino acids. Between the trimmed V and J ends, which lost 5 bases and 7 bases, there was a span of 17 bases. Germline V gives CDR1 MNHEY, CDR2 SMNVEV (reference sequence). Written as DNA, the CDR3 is TGTGCCAGCAGTCCTCTCGACTCAGGGAGTGGCTACACCTTC. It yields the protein CASSPLDSGSGYTF.

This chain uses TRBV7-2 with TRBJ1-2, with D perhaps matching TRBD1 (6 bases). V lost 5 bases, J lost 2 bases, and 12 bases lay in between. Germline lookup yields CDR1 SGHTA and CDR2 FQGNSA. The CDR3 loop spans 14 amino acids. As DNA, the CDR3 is TGTGCCAGCAGCAGCTCACAGGGCAACTATGGCTACACCTTC. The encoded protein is CASSSSQGNYGYTF.

CDR3 sequence (DNA): TGTGCCAGCAGCCCCATCCGGGTTGACTATGGCTACACCTTC. Translation: CASSPIRVDYGYTF. J is TRBJ1-2 and V is TRBV5-6; D unclear. There are 14 residues in the CDR3. Germline CDR1 is SGHDT and CDR2 is YYEEEE. V lost 4 bases and J lost 3, with 13 bases in between.